This TCR beta chain emerged from a study of cytomegalovirus exposure and HLA in healthy donors. Whole-study results and caveats: The study flagged fewer than 200 TCR beta chains as cytomegalovirus-associated.

The ends were cut back, 9 bases at V and 3 bases at J, with 17 bases in the middle. Germline loops: CDR1 SNHLY, CDR2 FYNNEI. This CDR3 is 14 amino acids long. The PCR contained 60 Vbeta and 13 Jbeta primers. The protocol was immunoSEQ multiplex PCR, while the TCRdb copy is restricted to in-frame clones and leaves out a portion. The data contain 85,000 to 120,000 clones, roughly 70% of them singletons. To note about this clone: Its specificity is not known.

The sequence came from a male donor in good health and CMV-seropositive. This chain links TRBV2 with TRBJ1-1; D is uncertain. The sequenced material came from PBMCs. The CDR3 sequence is CARKQFQSDTEAFF. CDR3 DNA: TGTGCCAGGAAACAGTTTCAGTCGGACACTGAAGCTTTCTTT. The full variable domain, with the rest looked up from reference TRBV2 and TRBJ1-1, is EPEVTQTPSHQVTQMGQEVILRCVPISNHLYFYWYRQILGQKVEFLVSFYNNEISEKSEIFDDQFSVERPDGSNFTLKIRSTKLEDSAMYFCARKQFQSDTEAFFGQGTRLTVV.